A selection of T cell receptor beta chains follows, all from one sample in a study of shared clonotypes between healthy human individuals. Some clones are missing from TCRdb's copy, which holds only in-frame ones; the method was immunoSEQ multiplex PCR. The sample lists about 2 million clones, approximately 94% occurring once. The specimen sequenced was naive CD8+ T cells sorted from blood. The receptors were sampled from a man aged 18 to 35 in good health. CDR3s include the opening cysteine and the closing phenylalanine or tryptophan. D genes are given only for firm matches. Some rows have no size entry. The others give once, few or many, or a class for an expanded clone.

j_call | v_call | clone_size | d_call | cdr3_nt | cdr3_aa
TRBJ1-1 | TRBV27 | - | - | TGTGCCAGCAGTTTCGGGGGCGTAGCTGAAGCTTTCTTT | CASSFGGVAEAFF
TRBJ2-7 | TRBV2 | - | - | TGTGCCAGCAGTGAAGCAGGGAAGACCTACGAGCAGTACTTC | CASSEAGKTYEQYF
TRBJ2-1 | TRBV5-1 | - | - | TGCGCCAGCAGCTTGACCAATGAGCAGTTCTTC | CASSLTNEQFF
TRBJ2-1 | TRBV5-6 | - | TRBD2 | TGTGCCAGCAGCTTGTTTAGCGGGGGCACCAGCTCCTACAATGAGCAGTTCTTC | CASSLFSGGTSSYNEQFF
TRBJ2-2 | TRBV10-2 | few | - | TGCGCCAGCCGAGCGGAGAACACCGGGGAGCTGTTTTTT | CASRAENTGELFF
TRBJ2-2 | TRBV7-6 | - | - | TGTGCCAGCAGCTTAGCATTGGGACAGAACACCGGGGAGCTGTTTTTT | CASSLALGQNTGELFF
TRBJ1-5 | TRBV27 | few | TRBD1 | TGTGCCAGCAGTCCGGGACAGGCGATTGGGCCCCAGCATTTT | CASSPGQAIGPQHF
TRBJ1-1 | TRBV14 | - | - | TGTGCCAGCAGCCAAAGGACATTCTGGACTGAAGCTTTCTTT | CASSQRTFWTEAFF
TRBJ2-1 | TRBV19 | - | TRBD1 | TGTGCCAGTAGTAGCCACAGGGGATTCGTGAATGAGCAGTTCTTC | CASSSHRGFVNEQFF
TRBJ1-2 | TRBV4-1 | - | TRBD1 | TGCGCCAGCAGCCAAGATAGGACGACAGGGCATGGCTACACCTTC | CASSQDRTTGHGYTF
TRBJ1-1 | TRBV13 | once | - | TGTGCCAGCAGCTTAGCACCGAACACTGAAGCTTTCTTT | CASSLAPNTEAFF
TRBJ2-5 | TRBV6-1 | - | - | TGTGCCAGCAGTGAAAAGAGGGCGGGAAATTGGGAGACCCAGTACTTC | CASSEKRAGNWETQYF
TRBJ2-2 | TRBV18 | - | - | TGTGCCAGCTCACCACCGCTAGGAGGTCAGGGCTTCAACACCGGGGAGCTGTTTTTT | CASSPPLGGQGFNTGELFF
TRBJ2-3 | TRBV7-6 | - | TRBD2 | TGTGCCAGCAGCTCCCTTCACGCGGGGGTTGCAGATACGCAGTATTTT | CASSSLHAGVADTQYF
TRBJ2-7 | TRBV10-3 | - | TRBD2 | TGTGCCATCGGGGGACTAGCGGGAGCCTCCTACGAGCAGTACTTC | CAIGGLAGASYEQYF
TRBJ2-7 | TRBV5-6 | - | - | TGTGCCAGCAGCTCCGGTGACGACGAGCAGTACTTC | CASSSGDDEQYF
TRBJ2-2 | TRBV28 | - | TRBD1 | TGTGCCAGCCGAACCGTCCGTTTCGACAGGGGCACCGGGGAGCTGTTTTTT | CASRTVRFDRGTGELFF
TRBJ1-5 | TRBV5-4 | - | - | TGTGCCAGCAGCTTTCAGGGCGGTAATCAGCCCCAGCATTTT | CASSFQGGNQPQHF
TRBJ2-1 | TRBV7-6 | - | TRBD2 | TGTGCCAGCAGCTTGACTAGCGGCCAGGGGGATGAGCAGTTCTTC | CASSLTSGQGDEQFF
TRBJ2-7 | TRBV13 | - | - | TGTGCCAGCAGCTTAGGACGGAACTACGAGCAGTACTTC | CASSLGRNYEQYF
TRBJ1-1 | TRBV2 | few | TRBD1 | TGTGCCAGCAGTGAATACAGGGGGTTTGAAGCTTTCTTT | CASSEYRGFEAFF
TRBJ2-5 | TRBV28 | - | - | TGTGCTCACAGCGGCGTACAGGCCCAAGAGACCCAGTACTTC | CAHSGVQAQETQYF
TRBJ1-5 | TRBV18 | - | TRBD1 | TGTGCCAGCTCACCGGCGGGACAGGGCCAGCATTTT | CASSPAGQGQHF
TRBJ2-7 | TRBV6-5 | - | - | TGTGCCAGCAGTCGGAGTGTCGGGGGCGAGCAGTACTTC | CASSRSVGGEQYF
TRBJ1-3 | TRBV28 | - | - | TGTGCCAGCAGTCCCATTGTAGGACCTGGAAACACCATATATTTT | CASSPIVGPGNTIYF
TRBJ1-5 | TRBV5-6 | - | - | TGTGCCAGCAGCTTGGAAGGGGTCAATCAGCCCCAGCATTTT | CASSLEGVNQPQHF
TRBJ2-7 | TRBV7-9 | - | TRBD1 | TGTGCCAGCAGCCCCACGACAGGGAAGGGGTTCTACGAGCAGTACTTC | CASSPTTGKGFYEQYF
TRBJ2-1 | TRBV5-4 | once | TRBD1 | TGTGCCAGCAGCTTGGACCCAGGCCCTGAGGGACAGGGAATTGGCAATGAGCAGTTCTTC | CASSLDPGPEGQGIGNEQFF
TRBJ2-3 | TRBV27 | - | - | TGTGCCAGCAGTGATCCTAGCACAGATACGCAGTATTTT | CASSDPSTDTQYF
TRBJ1-4 | TRBV6-1 | - | TRBD1 | TGTGCCAGCAGTGAATTGGGGGCCCTTCGGGACAGGGGTATCCGAGGAGAAAAACTGTTTTTT | CASSELGALRDRGIRGEKLFF
TRBJ1-2 | TRBV6-1 | - | - | TGTGCCAGCAGTGGGAACAGATATGGCTACACCTTC | CASSGNRYGYTF
TRBJ2-1 | TRBV21-1 | - | - | TGTGCCAGCAGCAAATATTGGGGGAGCTCCTACAATGAGCAGTTCTTC | CASSKYWGSSYNEQFF
TRBJ1-5 | TRBV2 | - | - | TGTGCCAGCAGCGGAGGGGGACAAACCTATAGCAATCAGCCCCAGCATTTT | CASSGGGQTYSNQPQHF
TRBJ2-7 | TRBV5-1 | once | - | TGCGCCAGCAGCTTTGGCATATCCTACGAGCAGTACTTC | CASSFGISYEQYF
TRBJ2-3 | TRBV5-1 | - | TRBD2 | TGCGCCAGCACGTACTCGCAGGGCCCAAGCACGCCTCGGGAGGTAGATACGCAGTATTTT | CASTYSQGPSTPREVDTQYF
TRBJ2-5 | TRBV6-5 | - | - | TGTGCCAGTCGATCAGAGTACCAAGAGACCCAGTACTTC | CASRSEYQETQYF
TRBJ2-7 | TRBV11-2 | - | - | TGTGCCAGCAGCTTAGCCAACGCCGCGGGCGAGCAGTACTTC | CASSLANAAGEQYF
TRBJ2-1 | TRBV11-2 | - | TRBD2 | TGTGCCAGCAGCTTAATATGGGAGGGCCTCTACAATGAGCAGTTCTTC | CASSLIWEGLYNEQFF
TRBJ1-1 | TRBV28 | - | - | TGTGCCAGCAGTTCCATGAGATTGGACTTAAACACTGAAGCTTTCTTT | CASSSMRLDLNTEAFF
TRBJ1-1 | TRBV6-6 | - | - | TGTGCCAGCAGTTTGCAGCAGAACACTGAAGCTTTCTTT | CASSLQQNTEAFF
TRBJ2-7 | TRBV6-5 | - | - | TGTGCCAGCGGCGATGCGACAGGTGCCTACGAGCAGTACTTC | CASGDATGAYEQYF
TRBJ2-2 | TRBV6-6 | - | - | TGTGCCAGCAGTAAGACTAGGAGCGAGGAGCTGTTTTTT | CASSKTRSEELFF
TRBJ1-6 | TRBV7-9 | - | - | TGTGCCAGCGGGCAGGATAATTCACCCCTCCACTTT | CASGQDNSPLHF
TRBJ2-1 | TRBV6-5 | - | - | TGTGCCAGCAGTTACGGGGAACGATCCTACAATGAGCAGTTCTTC | CASSYGERSYNEQFF
TRBJ1-4 | TRBV4-1 | - | - | TGCGCCAGCAGCCTCGAATCTGGGGTTTTAAATGAAAAACTGTTTTTT | CASSLESGVLNEKLFF
TRBJ2-1 | TRBV7-2 | - | TRBD2 | TGTGCCAGCAGCCCCCAGGGACTAGCCGATGCCTTCTCCTACAATGAGCAGTTCTTC | CASSPQGLADAFSYNEQFF
TRBJ2-7 | TRBV14 | - | - | TGTGCCAGCAGCCAAGGGTCAGGGGTTCTTTACGAGCAGTACTTC | CASSQGSGVLYEQYF
TRBJ2-7 | TRBV9 | - | TRBD1 | TGTGCCAGCAGCGCAGGGGGCGCGGGCTACGAGCAGTACTTC | CASSAGGAGYEQYF
TRBJ1-5 | TRBV11-2 | once | - | TGTGCCAGCAGCCGGGGGGACGGATACAATCAGCCCCAGCATTTT | CASSRGDGYNQPQHF
TRBJ2-5 | TRBV30 | - | TRBD2 | TGTGCCTGGAGTGTAATAGCGGGGGGGCACGAGACCCAGTACTTC | CAWSVIAGGHETQYF
TRBJ1-2 | TRBV5-6 | - | - | TGTGCCAGCAGCTCAGTTGGGGCAGGGGAATTTAACTATGGCTACACCTTC | CASSSVGAGEFNYGYTF